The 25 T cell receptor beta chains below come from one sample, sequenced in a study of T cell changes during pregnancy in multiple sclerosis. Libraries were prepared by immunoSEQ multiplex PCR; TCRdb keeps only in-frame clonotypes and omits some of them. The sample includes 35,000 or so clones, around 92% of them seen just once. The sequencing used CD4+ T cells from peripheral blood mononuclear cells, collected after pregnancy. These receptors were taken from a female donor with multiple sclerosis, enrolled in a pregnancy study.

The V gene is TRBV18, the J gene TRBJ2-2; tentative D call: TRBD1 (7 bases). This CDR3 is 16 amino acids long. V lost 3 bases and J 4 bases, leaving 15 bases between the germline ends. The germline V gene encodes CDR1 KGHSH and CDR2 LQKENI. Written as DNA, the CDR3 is TGTGCCAGCTCACCGGAGGGGGCGTCGGGCACCGGGGAGCTGTTTTTT. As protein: CASSPEGASGTGELFF.

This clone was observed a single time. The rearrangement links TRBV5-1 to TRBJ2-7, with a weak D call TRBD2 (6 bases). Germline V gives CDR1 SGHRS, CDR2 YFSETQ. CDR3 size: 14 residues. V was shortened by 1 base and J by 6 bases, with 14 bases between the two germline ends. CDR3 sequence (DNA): TGCGCCAGCAGCTTGTTCAGGCGGGGCACCGAGCAGTACTTC. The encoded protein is CASSLFRRGTEQYF.

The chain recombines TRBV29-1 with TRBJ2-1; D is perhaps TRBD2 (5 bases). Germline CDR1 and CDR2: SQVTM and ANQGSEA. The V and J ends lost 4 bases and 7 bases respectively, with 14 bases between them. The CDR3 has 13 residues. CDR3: CSVATTRGNEQFF. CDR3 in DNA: TGCAGCGTTGCCACTACCCGGGGAAATGAGCAGTTCTTC.

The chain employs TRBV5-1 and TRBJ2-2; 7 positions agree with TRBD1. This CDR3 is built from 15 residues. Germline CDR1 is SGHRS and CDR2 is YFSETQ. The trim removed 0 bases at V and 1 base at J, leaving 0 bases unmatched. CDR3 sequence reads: CASSLAGGNTGELFF. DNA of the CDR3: TGCGCCAGCAGCTTGGCAGGGGGGAACACCGGGGAGCTGTTTTTT.

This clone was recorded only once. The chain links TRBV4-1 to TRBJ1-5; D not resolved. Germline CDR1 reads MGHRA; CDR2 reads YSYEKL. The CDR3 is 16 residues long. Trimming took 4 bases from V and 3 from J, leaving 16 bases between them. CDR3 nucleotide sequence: TGCGCCAGCAGCCCCCTGCTCGGGGAGATCAATCAGCCCCAGCATTTT. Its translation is CASSPLLGEINQPQHF.

The CDR3 is CASCGQGTDTQYF. In nucleotides, the CDR3 is TGCGCCAGTTGCGGGCAGGGCACAGATACGCAGTATTTT. V gene TRBV10-2 combines with J gene TRBJ2-3, with D possibly TRBD2 on 5 matching bases. This CDR3 is built from 13 residues. CDR1 and CDR2 (germline): WSHSY, SAAADI. Trimming cost V 9 bases and J 1 base, with 11 bases left between them.

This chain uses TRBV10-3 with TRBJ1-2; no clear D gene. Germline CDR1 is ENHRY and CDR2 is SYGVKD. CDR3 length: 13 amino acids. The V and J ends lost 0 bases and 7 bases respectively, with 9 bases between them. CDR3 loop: CAISESEGAGYTF. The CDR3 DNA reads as TGTGCCATCAGTGAGTCAGAGGGAGCTGGCTACACCTTC.

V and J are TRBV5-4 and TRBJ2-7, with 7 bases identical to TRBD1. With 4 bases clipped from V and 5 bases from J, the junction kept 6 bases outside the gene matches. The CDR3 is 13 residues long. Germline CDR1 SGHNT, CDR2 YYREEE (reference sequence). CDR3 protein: CASSRDSVDEQYF. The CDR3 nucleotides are TGTGCCAGCAGCAGGGACAGCGTCGACGAGCAGTACTTC.

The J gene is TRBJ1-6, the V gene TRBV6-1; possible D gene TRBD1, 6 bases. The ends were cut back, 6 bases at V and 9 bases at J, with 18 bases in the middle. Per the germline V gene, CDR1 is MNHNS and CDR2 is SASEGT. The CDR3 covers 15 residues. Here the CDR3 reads CASRPPGGPGSPLHF. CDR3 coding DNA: TGTGCCAGCAGACCCCCGGGGGGGCCAGGTTCACCCCTCCACTTT.

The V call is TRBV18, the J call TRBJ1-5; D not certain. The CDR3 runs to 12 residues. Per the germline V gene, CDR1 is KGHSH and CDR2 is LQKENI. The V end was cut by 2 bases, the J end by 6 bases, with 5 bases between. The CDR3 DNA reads TGTGCCAGCTCACCAACGAGTCAGCCCCAGCATTTT. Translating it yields CASSPTSQPQHF.

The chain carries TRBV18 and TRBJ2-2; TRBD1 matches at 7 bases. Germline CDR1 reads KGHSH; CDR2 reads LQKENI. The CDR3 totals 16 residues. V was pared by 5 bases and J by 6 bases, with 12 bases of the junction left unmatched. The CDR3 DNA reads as TGTGCCAGCTCATCGAAACAGGGGCCGCTGGCCGGGGAGCTGTTTTTT. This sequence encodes CASSSKQGPLAGELFF.

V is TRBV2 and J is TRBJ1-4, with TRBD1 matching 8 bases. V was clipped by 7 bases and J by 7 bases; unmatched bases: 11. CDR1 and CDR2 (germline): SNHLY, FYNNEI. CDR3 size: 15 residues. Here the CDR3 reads CASIGRTGRVEKLFF. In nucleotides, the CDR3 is TGTGCCAGCATCGGACGGACAGGGCGTGTTGAAAAACTGTTTTTT.

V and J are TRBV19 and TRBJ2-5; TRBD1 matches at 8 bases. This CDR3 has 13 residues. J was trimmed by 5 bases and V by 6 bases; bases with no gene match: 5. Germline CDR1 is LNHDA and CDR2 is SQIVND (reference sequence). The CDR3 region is CASSSQGAETQYF. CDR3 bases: TGTGCCAGTAGCTCGCAGGGGGCGGAGACCCAGTACTTC.

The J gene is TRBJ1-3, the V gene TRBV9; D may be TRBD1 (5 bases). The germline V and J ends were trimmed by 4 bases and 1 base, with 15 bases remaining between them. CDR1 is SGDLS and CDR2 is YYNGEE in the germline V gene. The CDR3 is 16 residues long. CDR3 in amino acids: CASSPNPGGSGNTIYF. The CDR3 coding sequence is TGTGCCAGCAGCCCTAACCCGGGGGGATCTGGAAACACCATATATTTT.

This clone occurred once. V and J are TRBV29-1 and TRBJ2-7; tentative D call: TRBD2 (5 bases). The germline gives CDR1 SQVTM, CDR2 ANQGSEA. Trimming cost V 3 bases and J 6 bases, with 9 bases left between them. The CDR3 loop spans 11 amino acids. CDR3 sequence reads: CSVEVASEQYF. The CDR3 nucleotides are TGCAGCGTTGAGGTAGCGAGCGAGCAGTACTTC.

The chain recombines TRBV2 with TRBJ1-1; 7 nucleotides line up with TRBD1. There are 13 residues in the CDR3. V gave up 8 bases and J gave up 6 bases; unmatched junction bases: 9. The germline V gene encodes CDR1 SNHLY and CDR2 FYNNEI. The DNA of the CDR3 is TGTGCCAGCGGACTAACAGGGGTGGCTGAAGCTTTCTTT. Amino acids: CASGLTGVAEAFF.

CDR3 bases: TGTGCCAGCAGCCAAGATTGGCAGAGCTACACCTTC. This codes for CASSQDWQSYTF. The V and J genes are TRBV4-2 and TRBJ1-2; D gene unclear. Trimming left V 0 bases short and J 9 bases short, with 8 bases between. Germline V CDR1 and CDR2: LGHNA, YNFKEQ. The CDR3 is made up of 12 amino acids.

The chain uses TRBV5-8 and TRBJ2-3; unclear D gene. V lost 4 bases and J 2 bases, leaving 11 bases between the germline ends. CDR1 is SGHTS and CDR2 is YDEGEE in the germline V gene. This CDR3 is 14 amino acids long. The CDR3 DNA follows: TGTGCCAGCAGCGTCGGGTCGTTCACAGATACGCAGTATTTT. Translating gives CASSVGSFTDTQYF.

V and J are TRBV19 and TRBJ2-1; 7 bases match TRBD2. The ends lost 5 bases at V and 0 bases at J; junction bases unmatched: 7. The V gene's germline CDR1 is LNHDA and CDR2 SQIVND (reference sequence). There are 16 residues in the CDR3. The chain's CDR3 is CASSVSSGRSYNEQFF. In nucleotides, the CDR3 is TGTGCCAGTAGTGTCTCTAGCGGACGCTCCTACAATGAGCAGTTCTTC. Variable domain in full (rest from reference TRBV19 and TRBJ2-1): DGGITQSPKYLFRKEGQNVTLSCEQNLNHDAMYWYRQDPGQGLRLIYYSQIVNDFQKGDIAEGYSVSREKKESFPLTVTSAQKNPTAFYLCASSVSSGRSYNEQFFGPGTRLTVL.

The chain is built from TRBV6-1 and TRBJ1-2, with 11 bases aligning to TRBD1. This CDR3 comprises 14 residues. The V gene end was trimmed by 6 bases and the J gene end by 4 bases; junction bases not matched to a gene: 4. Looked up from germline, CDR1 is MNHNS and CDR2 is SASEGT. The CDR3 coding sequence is TGTGCCAGCAGCGGGACAGGGGGTCTCTATGGCTACACCTTC. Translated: CASSGTGGLYGYTF.

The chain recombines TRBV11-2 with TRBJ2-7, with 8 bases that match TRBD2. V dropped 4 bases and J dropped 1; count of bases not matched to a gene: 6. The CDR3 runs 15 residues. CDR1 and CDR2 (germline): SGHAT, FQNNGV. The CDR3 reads CASSSLAGRSYEQYF. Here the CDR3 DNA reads TGTGCCAGCAGCTCCTTAGCGGGAAGGTCCTACGAGCAGTACTTC.

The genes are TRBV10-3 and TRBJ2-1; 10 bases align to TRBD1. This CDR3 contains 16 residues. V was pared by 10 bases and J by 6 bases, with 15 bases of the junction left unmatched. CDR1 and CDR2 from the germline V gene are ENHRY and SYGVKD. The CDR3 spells CATNPLHWTGGNEQFF. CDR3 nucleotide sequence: TGTGCCACCAATCCCCTTCACTGGACAGGGGGCAATGAGCAGTTCTTC.

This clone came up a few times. The CDR3 is CSVGGLQGGTLEQYF. The CDR3 DNA follows: TGCAGCGTTGGGGGATTACAGGGGGGGACACTGGAGCAGTACTTC. This chain connects TRBV29-1 to TRBJ2-7; D is possibly TRBD1 (8 bases). The CDR3 runs 15 residues. The germline gives CDR1 SQVTM, CDR2 ANQGSEA. Between the trimmed V and J ends, which lost 4 bases and 7 bases, there was a span of 23 bases.

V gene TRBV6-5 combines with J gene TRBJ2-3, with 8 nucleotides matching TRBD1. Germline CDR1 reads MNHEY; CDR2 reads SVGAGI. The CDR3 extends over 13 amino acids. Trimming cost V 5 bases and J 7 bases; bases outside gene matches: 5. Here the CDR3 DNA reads TGTGCCAGCAGTAGACAGGGGAGAAATACGCAGTATTTT. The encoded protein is CASSRQGRNTQYF.

CDR3 sequence reads: CSVESTVMNTEAFF. DNA of the CDR3: TGCAGCGTTGAATCAACTGTCATGAACACTGAAGCTTTCTTT. The V gene is TRBV29-1, the J gene TRBJ1-1, with unresolved D. V shed 2 bases and J shed 0 bases, with 10 bases lying between them. CDR3 length equals 14 residues. Per germline, CDR1 SQVTM and CDR2 ANQGSEA.